This T cell receptor beta chain was found in a study of cytomegalovirus exposure and HLA in healthy donors. Study-level findings and limits: In vitro confirmation showed three CMV-associated chains to be CMV antigen specific.

CDR3 size: 12 residues. CDR1 and CDR2 (germline): MDHEN, SYDVKM. The V end lost 2 bases, the J end lost 7 bases, and 5 bases lay between the germline ends. Of note for this clone: As yet, its antigen is unknown.

The assay was immunoSEQ multiplex PCR, and TCRdb's table has in-frame clones only and misses some. The profile shows fewer than 200,000 clones, about 85% of them singletons. The chain links TRBV28 to TRBJ1-4, with a tentative D call TRBD1 (5 bases). This sequence originates from a man aged 18 to 29 in good health and CMV-seropositive. The sequenced sample was PBMCs. The CDR3 loop is CASSLQGEKLFF. CDR3 in DNA: TGTGCCAGCAGTTTACAGGGTGAAAAACTGTTTTTT.